The 26 T cell receptor beta chains below all came from one sample that was sequenced in a study of brain T cells in children with intractable seizures. Time point meaning: blood from clinic visit 5 months post-surgery; TSC patient then seizure free. The assay was immunoSEQ multiplex PCR, and TCRdb's table has in-frame clones only and misses some. The sample has about 340,000 clones, approximately 93% seen once; the top ten hold about 5.8%. The sequences come from peripheral blood, collected about 5 months after surgery. Receptors were obtained from a boy less than two years old with tuberous sclerosis and intractable seizures.

The chain recombines TRBV28 with TRBJ1-2; D perhaps matches TRBD1 (5 bases). Germline-derived CDR1 and CDR2 are MDHEN and SYDVKM. The V and J ends lost 7 bases and 8 bases respectively, with 14 bases between them. This CDR3 is 12 amino acids long. DNA for the CDR3: TGTGCCAGCAAATCAGGGTTGGGGGGCTACACCTTC. It encodes CASKSGLGGYTF.

In this sample, this clone turned up once. This rearrangement joins TRBV9 to TRBJ1-2; 7 bases match TRBD1. From germline, CDR1 is SGDLS and CDR2 YYNGEE. The CDR3 runs 13 residues. With 0 bases clipped from V and 4 bases from J, the junction kept 0 bases outside the gene matches. CDR3 DNA: TGTGCCAGCAGCGTAGGGACAGGCTATGGCTACACCTTC. Translated: CASSVGTGYGYTF.

The gene calls are TRBV24-1 and TRBJ1-2, with D uncertain. This CDR3 contains 11 residues. The V end lost 9 bases, the J end lost 10 bases, and 14 bases lay between the germline ends. Germline V gene lookup returns CDR1 KGHDR and CDR2 SFDVKD. This CDR3 reads CATGEGSLYTF. The DNA for the CDR3 is TGTGCCACCGGGGAAGGGTCTCTCTACACCTTC.

This clone was detected only a few times. The chain has TRBV6-5 and TRBJ1-1, with 7 bases matching TRBD1. The CDR3 is 13 amino acids. In germline, CDR1 is MNHEY, CDR2 SVGAGI. V was clipped by 6 bases and J by 4 bases; unmatched bases: 5. The CDR3 DNA sequence: TGTGCCAGCAGCCGAACAGGGGCCACTGAAGCTTTCTTT. Translated, it gives CASSRTGATEAFF.

V and J are TRBV11-3 and TRBJ2-1; 12 bases are a match to TRBD1. V was clipped by 5 bases and J by 1 base; unmatched bases: 6. The germline V gene has CDR1 SGHNT and CDR2 YENEEA. The CDR3 loop spans 17 amino acids. The CDR3, as DNA: TGTGCCAGCAGCGAAGGGACAGGGGGCAGTTCCTACAATGAGCAGTTCTTC. Translation gives CASSEGTGGSSYNEQFF.

This chain connects TRBV18 to TRBJ1-2; TRBD1 matches 8 bases. The CDR3 has 15 residues. Per the germline V gene, CDR1 is KGHSH and CDR2 is LQKENI. V shed 3 bases and J 5 bases; nucleotides not matched to a gene: 8. This chain's CDR3 is CASSPSGTGLYGYTF. In DNA form, the CDR3 reads TGTGCCAGCTCACCTTCCGGGACAGGACTTTATGGCTACACCTTC.

A note on this clone: The sample carries other DNA sequences with the same CDR3. This rearrangement joins TRBV19 to TRBJ2-5; D could derive from TRBD1 or TRBD2 (5 bases each). The CDR3 is 12 amino acids. The germline V and J ends were trimmed by 1 base and 5 bases, with 5 bases remaining between them. Germline V gene data show CDR1 as LNHDA and CDR2 as SQIVND (reference sequence). CDR3 amino acids: CASSIGGETQYF. The DNA for the CDR3 is TGTGCCAGTAGTATAGGGGGGGAGACCCAGTACTTC.

The chain has TRBV28 and TRBJ1-2; 12 nucleotides agree with TRBD1. Germline-derived CDR1 and CDR2 are MDHEN and SYDVKM. V lost 8 bases, J lost 7 bases, and 5 bases stayed unmatched. This CDR3 region has 13 residues. The CDR3 sequence: CASGDRGPGGYTF. In DNA, the CDR3 is TGTGCCAGCGGGGACAGGGGGCCAGGTGGCTACACCTTC.

This clone showed up just a few times. The chain is built from TRBV6-5 and TRBJ1-6, with D maybe TRBD1 (5 bases). Trimming left V 6 bases short and J 8 bases short, with 11 bases between. The CDR3 is made up of 13 amino acids. Germline V gene lookup returns CDR1 MNHEY and CDR2 SVGAGI. CDR3 amino acids: CASSLGGDSPLHF. CDR3 DNA sequence: TGTGCCAGCAGCCTCGGGGGGGATTCACCCCTCCACTTT.

This clone appeared a few times. This chain connects TRBV19 to TRBJ1-2, with a tentative D call TRBD1 (5 bases). The CDR3 sequence is 15 residues long. Germline lookup yields CDR1 LNHDA and CDR2 SQIVND (reference sequence). Trimming took off 1 base at V and 4 bases at J, with 13 bases between the two ends. The chain's CDR3 is CASSIGGQTPYGYTF. The CDR3 DNA reads as TGTGCCAGTAGTATAGGGGGCCAAACCCCCTATGGCTACACCTTC.

This rearrangement joins TRBV25-1 to TRBJ2-7; D remains unclear. Germline loops: CDR1 MGHDK, CDR2 SYGVNS. V lost 1 base and J 0 bases, leaving 10 bases between the germline ends. This CDR3 region has 15 residues. The CDR3: CASSESLVYSYEQYF. For the CDR3, the DNA is TGTGCCAGCAGTGAATCTCTAGTTTACTCCTACGAGCAGTACTTC.

The J gene is TRBJ1-5, the V gene TRBV24-1; TRBD1 is a possible D gene (5 bases). Germline CDR1 reads KGHDR; CDR2 reads SFDVKD. Trimming stripped 4 bases from V and 4 bases from J, with 10 bases between. The CDR3 length is 14 residues. The CDR3 sequence: CATSESGRNQPQHF. DNA of the CDR3: TGTGCCACCAGTGAGTCAGGGAGAAATCAGCCCCAGCATTTT.

V is TRBV18 and J is TRBJ1-2, with TRBD1 as a possible D gene (6 bases). In germline, CDR1 is KGHSH, CDR2 LQKENI. The CDR3 is made up of 14 amino acids. Trimming took off 3 bases at V and 4 bases at J, with 12 bases between the two ends. The CDR3 spells CASSPGGTSYGYTF. CDR3 in DNA: TGTGCCAGCTCACCCGGCGGGACAAGCTATGGCTACACCTTC.

The gene calls are TRBV6-5 and TRBJ2-3; D is unclear. V lost 2 bases and J 3 bases, leaving 9 bases between the germline ends. This CDR3 region has 14 residues. Germline lookup yields CDR1 MNHEY and CDR2 SVGAGI. The CDR3 loop reads CASSYELETDTQYF. In DNA form, the CDR3 reads TGTGCCAGCAGTTACGAGTTAGAGACAGATACGCAGTATTTT.

This rearrangement joins TRBV27 to TRBJ2-1; TRBD2 matches 8 bases. This CDR3 has 18 residues. Germline V gene data show CDR1 as MNHEY and CDR2 as SMNVEV (reference sequence). The junction had 12 bases not matched to a gene; V was cut back by 5 bases and J by 0 bases. The CDR3 is CASSADKFGGVSYNEQFF. The CDR3 bases are TGTGCCAGCAGTGCCGATAAGTTCGGGGGGGTCTCCTACAATGAGCAGTTCTTC.

In its sample, this clone was seen a few times. The rearrangement links TRBV11-3 to TRBJ2-1; D is unresolved. This CDR3 is built from 12 residues. In germline, CDR1 is SGHNT, CDR2 YENEEA. V lost 2 bases, J lost 6 bases, and 5 bases lay in between. CDR3 in DNA: TGTGCCAGCAGCTTATCCGGCAATGAGCAGTTCTTC. Protein product: CASSLSGNEQFF.

CDR3 sequence (DNA): TGTGCCAGCACCTCAAAGGGCCCTGGGGCAGATACGCAGTATTTT. Its translation: CASTSKGPGADTQYF. The chain employs TRBV7-9 and TRBJ2-3; D not resolved. V lost 7 bases to trimming and J lost 4 bases, with 18 bases between them. The germline CDR1 and CDR2 sequences are SEHNR and FQNEAQ (reference sequence). This CDR3 comprises 15 residues.

The rearrangement links TRBV10-3 to TRBJ2-6; D is uncertain. This CDR3 is built from 16 residues. Germline V lookup: CDR1 ENHRY, CDR2 SYGVKD. Trimming stripped 0 bases from V and 2 bases from J, with 8 bases between. The chain's CDR3 is CAISESTTAGANVLTF. The CDR3 nucleotides read TGTGCCATCAGTGAGTCTACGACGGCTGGGGCCAACGTCCTGACTTTC.

The CDR3 coding sequence is TGCGCCAGCAGTGAGTCCGTCCCCTCGAGAAGGGGCGCTTTCTTT. Translation gives CASSESVPSRRGAFF. The V gene is TRBV10-1, the J gene TRBJ1-1; D possibly corresponds to TRBD1 (5 bases). Germline V gives CDR1 WNHNN, CDR2 SYGVQD (reference sequence). V lost 0 bases and J lost 11, with 19 bases in between. CDR3 length: 15 residues.

The CDR3 here is CASSVGTASYEQYF. In nucleotides, the CDR3 is TGTGCCAGCAGCGTCGGGACGGCCTCCTACGAGCAGTACTTC. The chain uses TRBV9 and TRBJ2-7; the D call may be TRBD1 or TRBD2 (5 bases each). V lost 2 bases and J 0 bases, leaving 9 bases between the germline ends. In germline, CDR1 is SGDLS, CDR2 YYNGEE. This CDR3 has 14 residues. The variable domain in full, with the rest retrieved from reference TRBV9 and TRBJ2-7, is DSGVTQTPKHLITATGQRVTLRCSPRSGDLSVYWYQQSLDQGLQFLIQYYNGEERAKGNILERFSAQQFPDLHSELNLSSLELGDSALYFCASSVGTASYEQYFGPGTRLTVT.

The genes are TRBV9 and TRBJ2-1; D remains unclear. The length of the CDR3 is 13 residues. Trimming took off 1 base at V and 4 bases at J, with 6 bases between the two ends. Germline assignment: CDR1 SGDLS and CDR2 YYNGEE. CDR3 residues: CASSVLQYNEQFF. CDR3 nucleotides: TGTGCCAGCAGCGTATTGCAGTACAATGAGCAGTTCTTC.

The CDR3 sequence is CASSQGDNSNQPQHF. Here the CDR3 DNA reads TGCGCCAGCAGCCAGGGGGATAATAGCAATCAGCCCCAGCATTTT. V usage is TRBV5-1 and J usage is TRBJ1-5, with 7 nucleotides matching TRBD1. J was trimmed by 0 bases and V by 4 bases; bases with no gene match: 4. The germline CDR1 and CDR2 sequences are SGHRS and YFSETQ. The CDR3 length is 15 residues.

The chain employs TRBV5-4 and TRBJ2-1; 13 positions agree with TRBD2. Germline values: CDR1 SGHNT, CDR2 YYREEE (reference sequence). The V gene end was trimmed by 1 base and the J gene end by 1 base; junction bases not matched to a gene: 2. The CDR3 runs 17 residues. The CDR3 loop reads CASSLTSGGASYNEQFF. In nucleotides, the CDR3 is TGTGCCAGCAGCTTGACTAGCGGGGGGGCATCCTACAATGAGCAGTTCTTC.

The chain recombines TRBV15 with TRBJ2-3, with 7 bases matching TRBD2. Unmatched junction bases numbered 8, after V lost 5 bases and J lost 3 bases. This CDR3 comprises 15 residues. CDR1 is LNHNV and CDR2 is YYDKDF in the germline V gene (reference sequence). CDR3 bases: TGTGCCACCAGCTATGGCGGGAGCGGGACAGATACGCAGTATTTT. Translating it yields CATSYGGSGTDTQYF.

The chain recombines TRBV9 with TRBJ2-2, with D hard to call. This CDR3 region has 17 residues. CDR1 is SGDLS and CDR2 is YYNGEE in the germline V gene. Trimming cost V 4 bases and J 0 bases, with 16 bases left between them. CDR3 bases: TGTGCCAGCAGCCTCAATCTCGGCGTTACGAACACCGGGGAGCTGTTTTTT. Its protein is CASSLNLGVTNTGELFF.

The J gene is TRBJ2-7, the V gene TRBV6-5; 8 bases fit TRBD1. The V gene end was trimmed by 6 bases and the J gene end by 0 bases; junction bases not matched to a gene: 7. This CDR3 is built from 15 residues. Looked up from germline, CDR1 is MNHEY and CDR2 is SVGAGI. The CDR3 is CASSTDRVNSYEQYF. CDR3 DNA: TGTGCCAGCAGCACGGACAGGGTCAACTCCTACGAGCAGTACTTC.